Included here is one T cell receptor (beta chain) sequence, with context. Its antigen remains unknown. TCRdb's copy holds only in-frame clones and misses some; the assay was immunoSEQ multiplex PCR. Found here are roughly 150,000 clones, about 87% of them singletons; the top ten hold 3% to 3.5%. The V gene's germline CDR1 is LNHDA and CDR2 SQIVND (reference sequence). V was shortened by 4 bases and J by 9 bases, with 24 bases between the two germline ends. The CDR3 totals 16 residues. The record originates from a study of T cell responses to AZD1222 COVID-19 vaccine. Study-level results: The span of vaccine-associated CD4 TCRs extended across spike, with dominance at 160-218 and 743-854. In a largely white British group with more females than males, clonal diversity was possibly underestimated.

The chain links TRBV19 to TRBJ1-2, with TRBD1 as a possible D gene (5 bases). Sequenced material: peripheral blood, taken on day 0 of MenACWY control vaccination. This TCR was recovered from an adult in good health. The CDR3 bases are TGTGCCAGTAGTACCTACCTGGGGGGAAAACGTCCGAGCTACACCTTC. This sequence encodes CASSTYLGGKRPSYTF.